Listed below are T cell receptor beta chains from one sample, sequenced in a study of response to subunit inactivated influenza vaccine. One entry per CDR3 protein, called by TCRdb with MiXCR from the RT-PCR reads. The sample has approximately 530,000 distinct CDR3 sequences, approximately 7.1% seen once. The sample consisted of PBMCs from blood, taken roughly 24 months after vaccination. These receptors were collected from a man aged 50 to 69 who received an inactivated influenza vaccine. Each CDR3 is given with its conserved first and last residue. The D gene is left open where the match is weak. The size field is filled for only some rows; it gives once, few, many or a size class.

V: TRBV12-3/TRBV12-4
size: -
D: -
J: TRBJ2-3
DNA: TGTGCCAGTACCCGTGGACCGGTAGGGCAGTATTTT
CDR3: CASTRGPVGQYF

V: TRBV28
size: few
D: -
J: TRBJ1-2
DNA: TGTGCCAGCAGTTCCCCCCCCAGCTATGGCTACACCTTC
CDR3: CASSSPPSYGYTF

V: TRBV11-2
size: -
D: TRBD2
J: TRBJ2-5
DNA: TGTGCCAGCAGCTTAGCTCCGGGACTAGTGGGAGAGACCCAGTACTTC
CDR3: CASSLAPGLVGETQYF

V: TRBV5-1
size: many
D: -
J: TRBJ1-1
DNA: TGCGCCAGCAGTTTCGACCTCACTGAAGCTTTCTTT
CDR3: CASSFDLTEAFF

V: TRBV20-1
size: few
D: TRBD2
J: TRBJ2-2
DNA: TGCAGTGCTAGCACTATTCGAGCGGGAGGGCTACGGACCGGGGAGCTGTTTTTT
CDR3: CSASTIRAGGLRTGELFF

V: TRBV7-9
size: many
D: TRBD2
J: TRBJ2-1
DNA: TGTGCCAGCAGCCCCAGAGGTAGCGGGAGTTTGAGGTCCTACAATGAGCAGTTCTTC
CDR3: CASSPRGSGSLRSYNEQFF

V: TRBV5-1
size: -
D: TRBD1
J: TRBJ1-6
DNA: TGCGCCAGCAGGTCGGGAGGACAGGGCAGTAATTCACCCCTCCACTTT
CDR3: CASRSGGQGSNSPLHF

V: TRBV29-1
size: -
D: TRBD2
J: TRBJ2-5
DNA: TGCAGCGTTCTTAGCGGGGGGGCGGAGACCCAGTACTTC
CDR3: CSVLSGGAETQYF

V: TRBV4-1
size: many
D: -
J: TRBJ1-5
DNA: TGCGCCAGCAGCCAAGCGGGGTTCCAGCCCCAGCATTTT
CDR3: CASSQAGFQPQHF

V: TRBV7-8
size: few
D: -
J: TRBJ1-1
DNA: TGTGCCAGCAGCCTTCTCGCCGACACTGAAGCTTTCTTT
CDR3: CASSLLADTEAFF

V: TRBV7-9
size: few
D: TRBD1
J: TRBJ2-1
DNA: TGTGCCAGCAGCTTTTCCGGACAGGGGCGTAACAATGAGCAGTTCTTC
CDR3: CASSFSGQGRNNEQFF

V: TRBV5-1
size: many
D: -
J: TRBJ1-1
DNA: TGCGCCAGCAATCGGGCAGATAACACTGAAGCTTTCTTT
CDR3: CASNRADNTEAFF

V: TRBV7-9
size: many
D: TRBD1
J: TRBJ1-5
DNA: TGTGCCAGCAGCACAGGACAGGGGGCAGGGCCCCAGCATTTT
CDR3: CASSTGQGAGPQHF

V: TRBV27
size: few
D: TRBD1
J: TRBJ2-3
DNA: TGTGCCAGCAGCATCGGGACAGGGAGGTCAGATACGCAGTATTTT
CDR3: CASSIGTGRSDTQYF

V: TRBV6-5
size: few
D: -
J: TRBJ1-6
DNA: TGTGCCAGCAGTTACTCGACAGATAATTCACCCCTCCACTTT
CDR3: CASSYSTDNSPLHF

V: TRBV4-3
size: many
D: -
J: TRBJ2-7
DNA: TGCGCCAGCAGCCAAGGGGTAGGGATCTTCTCCTACGAGCAGTACTTC
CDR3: CASSQGVGIFSYEQYF

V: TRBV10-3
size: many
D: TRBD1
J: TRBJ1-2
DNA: TGTGCCATCAGTGAGTCCTTTTGGACAGGGGAGAACTATGGCTACACCTTC
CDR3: CAISESFWTGENYGYTF

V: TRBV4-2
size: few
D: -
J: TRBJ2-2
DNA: TGTGCCAGCAGCCCCGGGATCGAGCTGTTTTTT
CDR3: CASSPGIELFF

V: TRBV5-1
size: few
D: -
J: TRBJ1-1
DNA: TGCGCCAGCGGGGGACACCCCGCCACCATGAACACTGAAGCTTTCTTT
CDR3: CASGGHPATMNTEAFF

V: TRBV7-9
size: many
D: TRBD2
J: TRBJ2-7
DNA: TGTGCCAGCAGCTTGCCGGGGGGGTCCTACGAGCAGTACTTC
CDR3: CASSLPGGSYEQYF

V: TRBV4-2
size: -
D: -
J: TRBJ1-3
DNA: TGTGCCAGCAGCCAAGGCGATCGGCTCATATATTTT
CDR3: CASSQGDRLIYF

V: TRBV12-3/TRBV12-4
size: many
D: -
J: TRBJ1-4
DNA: TGTGCCAGCAGTTTACCCCCTGAAAAACTGTTTTTT
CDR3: CASSLPPEKLFF

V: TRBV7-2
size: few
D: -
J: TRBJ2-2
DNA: TGTGCCAGCAGCTTGATTGAGGCGGGGGAGCTGTTTTTT
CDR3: CASSLIEAGELFF

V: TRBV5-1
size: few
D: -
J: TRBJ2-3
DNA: TGCGCCAGCGGAGGAACAGCAACACATCGGATAACAGATACGCAGTATTTT
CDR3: CASGGTATHRITDTQYF

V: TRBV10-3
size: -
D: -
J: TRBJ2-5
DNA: TGTGCCATCAGTCAGCGTCCCCAAGAGACCCAGTACTTC
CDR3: CAISQRPQETQYF

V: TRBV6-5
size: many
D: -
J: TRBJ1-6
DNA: TGTGCCAGCAGTTCCCGGGACTCTGAGGATTCACCCCTCCACTTT
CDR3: CASSSRDSEDSPLHF

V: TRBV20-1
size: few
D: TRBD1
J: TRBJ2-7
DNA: TGCAGTGGGGACGGGACAGGGACATCATACGAGCAGTACTTC
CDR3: CSGDGTGTSYEQYF

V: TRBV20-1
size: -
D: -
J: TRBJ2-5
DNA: TGCAGTGCTAAAACCCTTCAAGAGACCCAGTACTTC
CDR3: CSAKTLQETQYF

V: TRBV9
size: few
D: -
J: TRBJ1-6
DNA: TGTGCCAGCAGCGTACGGGGAGAGAATTCACCCCTCCACTTT
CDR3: CASSVRGENSPLHF

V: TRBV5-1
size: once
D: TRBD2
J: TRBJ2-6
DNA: TGCGCCAGCAGCTTGGCACTAGCGGGAGCTGGGGCCAACGTCCTGACTTTC
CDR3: CASSLALAGAGANVLTF

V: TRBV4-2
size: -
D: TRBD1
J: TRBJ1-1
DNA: TGTGCCAGCAGTCGGGGCAGGGGGTTAACTGAAGCTTTCTTT
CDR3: CASSRGRGLTEAFF

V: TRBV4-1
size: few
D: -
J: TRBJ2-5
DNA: TGCGCCAGCAGCCAAGGGTACCGACAGACCCAGTACTTC
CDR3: CASSQGYRQTQYF

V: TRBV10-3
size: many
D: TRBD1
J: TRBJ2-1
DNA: TGTGCCATCAGTTTAGTTCAGGGGGAAGGTGAGCAGTTCTTC
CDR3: CAISLVQGEGEQFF